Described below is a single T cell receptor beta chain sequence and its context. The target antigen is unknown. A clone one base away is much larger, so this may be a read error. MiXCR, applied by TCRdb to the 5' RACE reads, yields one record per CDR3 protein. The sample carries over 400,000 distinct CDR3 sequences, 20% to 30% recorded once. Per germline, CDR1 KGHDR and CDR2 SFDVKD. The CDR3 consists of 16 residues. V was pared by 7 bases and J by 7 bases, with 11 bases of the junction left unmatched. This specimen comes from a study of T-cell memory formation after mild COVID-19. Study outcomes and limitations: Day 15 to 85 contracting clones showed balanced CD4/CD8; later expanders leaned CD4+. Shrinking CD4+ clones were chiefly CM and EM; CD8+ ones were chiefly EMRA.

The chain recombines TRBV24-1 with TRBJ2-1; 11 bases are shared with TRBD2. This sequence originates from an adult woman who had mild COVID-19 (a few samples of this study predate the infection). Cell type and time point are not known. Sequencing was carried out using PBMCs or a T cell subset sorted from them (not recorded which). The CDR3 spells CATRDLSGGAGNEQFF. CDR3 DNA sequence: TGTGCCACCAGGGATCTTAGCGGGGGGGCGGGTAATGAGCAGTTCTTC.